This TCR beta chain was sequenced in a study of cytomegalovirus exposure and HLA in healthy donors. The PCR contained 60 Vbeta and 13 Jbeta primers. Profiled with immunoSEQ multiplex PCR; TCRdb holds only in-frame clones, not every one. This listing includes roughly 150,000 clones. V lost 1 base to trimming and J lost 4 bases, with 11 bases between them. CDR3 length: 15 amino acids. Per the germline V gene, CDR1 is SGHVS and CDR2 is FNYEAQ. The V and J genes are TRBV7-6 and TRBJ1-5, with D unresolved. The TCR was taken from a woman aged 45 to 65 in good health and CMV-seronegative. The material sequenced was PBMCs. The CDR3 coding sequence is TGTGCCAGCAGCTTAGATGGGCGCATAAATCAGCCCCAGCATTTT. Its protein product is CASSLDGRINQPQHF. Filled out from reference TRBV7-6 and TRBJ1-5, the complete variable domain reads GAGVSQSPRYKVTKRGQDVALRCDPISGHVSLYWYRQALGQGPEFLTYFNYEAQQDKSGLPNDRFSAERPEGSISTLTIQRTEQRDSAMYRCASSLDGRINQPQHFGDGTRLSIL.